One T cell receptor (beta chain) is described in this entry. This clone appeared a few times. Its antigen is currently not known. Base qualities are not at hand, and no much larger clone is one base apart. CDR1 and CDR2 (MGHRA, YSYEKL) derive from the germline V gene. The CDR3 goes from the cysteine to the phenylalanine over 16 residues. The kept DNA is CDR3 alone, 48 bases in frame from the first base. Between the V and J ends, shortened by 1 base and 2 bases respectively, the junction contains 14 bases. Collaborating institutions collected whole blood in K2EDTA tubes following their own protocols. Collaborator samples were shipped for TCRbeta analysis as frozen whole blood, isolated PBMCs, or DNA extracted from either sample type. This specimen belongs to a study of blood T cell repertoires in COVID-19 (dated by TCRdb to between 2020 and 2021). Background on the whole study: The collaborator samples originated in the United States, Italy and Spain and spanned the acute and convalescent phases of COVID-19. Subjects who had been exposed to COVID-19, were actively infected with it, or had recovered from it provided the deeply sampled blood TCRbeta repertoires that made up the dataset. The repertoires were made available in a free public database intended to serve as a resource for research on the immune response to SARS-CoV-2. Samples came from the ongoing ImmuneRACE study (first 160 participants) plus 1,254 subjects from 6 global collaborators. The prospective study material was composed of cDNA or gDNA derived from T cells, B-cell-depleted T cells, or PBMCs. The sample metadata nearly always contained a de-identified subject ID, COVID-19 status, age in years and sex. Where available, HLA class I and class II types were taken from metadata supplied by the sample provider and were not determined by assay-based typing.

TCRbeta CDR3 regions were amplified from genomic DNA using the immunoSEQ Assay, a bias-controlled multiplex PCR. In the source study's methods: The number of nucleated cells in each sample was estimated from the amplification of reference gene primers within the assay. To quantify the absolute abundance of each unique TCRbeta CDR3 rearrangement, sequence reads were collapsed and filtered. Productive Simpson clonality was computed per sample as the square root of Simpson's diversity index over productive rearrangements. TCRdb provides this immuneACCESS table in a form limited to in-frame rearrangements. Some clones are lacking; in checked studies, under half of them reflect an unresolved V gene, and why the rest are absent is not known. V and J calls and clone size are as listed in that table; D and trimming were resolved from the DNA. The sample yields tens of thousands of clones; about four fifths were counted once. Of the sample, over 30% falls within the top ten clones.

Overall study outcomes, separate from this receptor: The quantity of clinical and demographic metadata differed by source and by participant and was supplied without curation.

The source is a man aged 80 or over with active or convalescent COVID-19. Sequencing was performed on peripheral blood. Rearrangement joined TRBV4-1 to TRBJ1-2; TRBD1 is possibly the D segment (5 matching bases). The DNA sequence reads TGCGCCAGCAGCCAAGCAATTATGACAGCCAACTATGGCTACACCTTC. This encodes CASSQAIMTANYGYTF.